The 27 T cell receptor beta chains in this list originate from one sample, sequenced in a study of blood T cell repertoires in COVID-19. The repertoire was sequenced with immunoSEQ multiplex PCR; TCRdb's copy has only in-frame clones and lacks some. Of about 190,000 clones in the sample, roughly 80% were seen once. The specimen sequenced was peripheral blood. These receptors were taken from a man in his fifties or sixties who had recovered from COVID-19.

The rearrangement joins TRBV29-1 to TRBJ1-3, with 7 bases aligning to TRBD1. The CDR3 extends over 15 amino acids. V shed 0 bases, J shed 3 bases, and the junction held 5 bases outside the gene matches. Germline-derived CDR1 and CDR2 are SQVTM and ANQGSEA. DNA for the CDR3: TGCAGCGTTGAAGATCAACAGGGGTATGGAAACACCATATATTTT. Protein: CSVEDQQGYGNTIYF.

The V call is TRBV2, the J call TRBJ1-1, with D possibly matching TRBD1 (6 bases). V dropped 8 bases and J dropped 7 bases, with 11 bases sitting between them. Germline CDR1 is SNHLY and CDR2 is FYNNEI. This CDR3 has 11 residues. CDR3 DNA: TGTGCCAGCTGGGAACAGGGTGAAGCTTTCTTT. Its translation: CASWEQGEAFF. Based on the CDR3 plus reference TRBV2 and TRBJ1-1, the full variable domain is EPEVTQTPSHQVTQMGQEVILRCVPISNHLYFYWYRQILGQKVEFLVSFYNNEISEKSEIFDDQFSVERPDGSNFTLKIRSTKLEDSAMYFCASWEQGEAFFGQGTRLTVV.

The genes are TRBV24-1 and TRBJ2-1; 11 nucleotides line up with TRBD1. The CDR3 totals 17 residues. Unmatched junction bases numbered 8, after V lost 2 bases and J lost 6 bases. Germline lookup yields CDR1 KGHDR and CDR2 SFDVKD. The DNA for the CDR3 is TGTGCCACCAGTGATTCCGGGACAGGGGGGGAAGGCAATGAGCAGTTCTTC. This gives the protein CATSDSGTGGEGNEQFF.

The chain carries TRBV27 and TRBJ2-5; a weak D match, TRBD1 (5 bases). V lost 3 bases, J lost 0 bases, and 8 bases lay in between. This CDR3 comprises 14 residues. CDR1 and CDR2 (germline): MNHEY, SMNVEV (reference sequence). The CDR3 sequence is CASSLNRYQETQYF. CDR3 DNA: TGTGCCAGCAGTTTGAACAGGTACCAAGAGACCCAGTACTTC.

This chain links TRBV21-1 with TRBJ2-1; no check of the table's D call, TRBD2, against the DNA was made. TRBV21-1 is labeled a pseudogene. This CDR3 contains 15 residues. CDR3 sequence (DNA): TGTGCCAGCAGCAAAGCGGCGGGAGTGGGCAATGAGCAGTTCTTC. It is translated as CASSKAAGVGNEQFF.

The V and J genes are TRBV10-2 and TRBJ1-5, with 7 bases lining up with TRBD1. Germline assignment: CDR1 WSHSY and CDR2 SAAADI. The CDR3 consists of 17 residues. The junction had 10 bases not matched to a gene; V was cut back by 1 base and J by 4 bases. The CDR3 nucleotides are TGCGCCAGCAGTGAGTTCGATGGAGGGGGACAGAATCAGCCCCAGCATTTT. Amino acid sequence: CASSEFDGGGQNQPQHF.

J is TRBJ2-1 and V is TRBV7-2, with 8 bases aligning to TRBD2. The CDR3 has 16 residues. The V segment lost 1 base and the J segment 1 base; nucleotides outside the gene matches: 3. CDR1 SGHTA and CDR2 FQGNSA come from the germline V gene. The CDR3 DNA follows: TGTGCCAGCAGCTTAGTCCCTAGCGGGTCCTACAATGAGCAGTTCTTC. It codes for CASSLVPSGSYNEQFF.

The chain is built from TRBV19 and TRBJ2-6; TRBD2 matches at 9 bases. J lost 0 bases, V lost 5 bases, and 8 bases had no gene match. The CDR3 is 18 residues long. Germline V lookup: CDR1 LNHDA, CDR2 SQIVND (reference sequence). In DNA form, the CDR3 reads TGTGCCAGTAGTCTCCGACTAGCGGTTAACTCTGGGGCCAACGTCCTGACTTTC. Protein: CASSLRLAVNSGANVLTF. The full variable domain, with the rest looked up from reference TRBV19 and TRBJ2-6, is DGGITQSPKYLFRKEGQNVTLSCEQNLNHDAMYWYRQDPGQGLRLIYYSQIVNDFQKGDIAEGYSVSREKKESFPLTVTSAQKNPTAFYLCASSLRLAVNSGANVLTFGAGSRLTVL.

The chain joins TRBV14 to TRBJ1-5, with D possibly TRBD1 on 5 matching bases. V was cut by 2 bases and J by 2 bases, with 13 bases left in between. The CDR3 consists of 16 residues. Germline V gene sequence: CDR1 SGHDN, CDR2 FVKESK. DNA of the CDR3: TGTGCCAGCAGCCAACTGGGAGGGGAAGGCAATCAGCCCCAGCATTTT. It is translated as CASSQLGGEGNQPQHF.

A single count supports this clone. This rearrangement joins TRBV19 to TRBJ2-3; 12 positions agree with TRBD2. Germline V gives CDR1 LNHDA, CDR2 SQIVND (reference sequence). V gave up 4 bases and J gave up 0 bases; unmatched junction bases: 14. The CDR3 totals 20 residues. CDR3 in amino acids: CASSTPRGLAGRGSTDTQYF. CDR3 nucleotide sequence: TGTGCCAGTAGTACCCCCAGAGGACTAGCGGGGAGGGGCAGCACAGATACGCAGTATTTT.

This chain uses TRBV25-1 with TRBJ2-5; no clear D gene. Germline CDR1 is MGHDK and CDR2 is SYGVNS. Trimming removed 0 bases at V and 1 base at J, with 15 bases between. This CDR3 contains 17 residues. The CDR3 DNA reads TGTGCCAGCAGTGAATACTCCCCTTATGATAGCCAAGAGACCCAGTACTTC. Protein: CASSEYSPYDSQETQYF.

The chain uses TRBV6-5 and TRBJ2-2, with TRBD1 as a possible D gene (5 bases). The CDR3 length is 14 residues. From germline, CDR1 is MNHEY and CDR2 SVGAGI. Trimming pared 8 bases from V and 5 bases from J, leaving 15 bases between. The CDR3 sequence: CASQQGLFTGELFF. CDR3 nucleotide sequence: TGTGCCAGCCAGCAGGGCCTCTTTACCGGGGAGCTGTTTTTT.

The chain employs TRBV7-6 and TRBJ2-2; the D gene is possibly TRBD2 (6 bases). Germline V gives CDR1 SGHVS, CDR2 FNYEAQ. V dropped 1 base and J dropped 4 bases, with 10 bases sitting between them. The CDR3 has 15 amino acids. This CDR3 is CASSLGQGGTGELFF. The CDR3 DNA is TGTGCCAGCAGCTTAGGCCAGGGAGGCACCGGGGAGCTGTTTTTT.

The chain combines TRBV5-1 with TRBJ1-1; a weak D match, TRBD1 (5 bases). This CDR3 contains 14 residues. V was trimmed by 3 bases and J by 7 bases, leaving 16 bases between them. Germline CDR1 SGHRS, CDR2 YFSETQ. In DNA, the CDR3 is TGCGCCAGCAGCTCTACGGATAGGGGTAGTGAAGCTTTCTTT. Translated: CASSSTDRGSEAFF.

The rearrangement uses TRBV5-4 and TRBJ2-7; D not resolved. Deletions cut 4 bases from V and 0 bases from J, with 8 bases between. CDR3 length equals 13 residues. Germline CDR1 SGHNT, CDR2 YYREEE (reference sequence). Here the CDR3 DNA reads TGTGCCAGCAGCCCAGGCAGCTCCTACGAGCAGTACTTC. Residues: CASSPGSSYEQYF.

The chain joins TRBV5-1 to TRBJ2-2; 14 bases match TRBD2. The CDR3 runs 16 residues. Germline CDR1 is SGHRS and CDR2 is YFSETQ. V shed 3 bases, J shed 4 bases, and the junction held 2 bases outside the gene matches. Here the CDR3 reads CASSSGLAGATGELFF. The CDR3 nucleotides are TGCGCCAGCAGCTCGGGACTAGCGGGAGCCACCGGGGAGCTGTTTTTT. Using reference TRBV5-1 and TRBJ2-2 for the parts outside the CDR3, the full variable domain is KAGVTQTPRYLIKTRGQQVTLSCSPISGHRSVSWYQQTPGQGLQFLFEYFSETQRNKGNFPGRFSGRQFSNSRSEMNVSTLELGDSALYLCASSSGLAGATGELFFGEGSRLTVL.

This chain connects TRBV12-3 or TRBV12-4 to TRBJ1-4, with no clear D. Trimming shortened V by 6 bases and J by 3 bases, and 8 bases separated the two germline ends. This CDR3 comprises 13 residues. The CDR3 nucleotides read TGTGCCAGCAGACAGTCGCCTAATGAAAAACTGTTTTTT. Translated: CASRQSPNEKLFF.

The genes are TRBV7-9 and TRBJ2-3; D uncertain. CDR3 size: 14 residues. The V end lost 4 bases, the J end lost 0 bases, and 8 bases lay between the germline ends. Germline V gene lookup returns CDR1 SEHNR and CDR2 FQNEAQ (reference sequence). The CDR3 nucleotides read TGTGCCAGCAGCTCCGTCGGTAGCACAGATACGCAGTATTTT. Protein: CASSSVGSTDTQYF.

This clone was recorded only once. The chain joins TRBV5-6 to TRBJ2-7, with TRBD1 identical over 7 bases. The length of the CDR3 is 14 residues. Germline V lookup: CDR1 SGHDT, CDR2 YYEEEE. Trimming cost V 4 bases and J 5 bases; bases outside gene matches: 9. CDR3 in amino acids: CASSTDRVKNEQYF. CDR3 nucleotides: TGTGCCAGCAGCACTGACAGGGTGAAGAACGAGCAGTACTTC.

This chain links TRBV29-1 with TRBJ1-2; 8 positions agree with TRBD1. J gave up 5 bases and V 7 bases, and 12 bases lay outside the gene matches. The germline V gene encodes CDR1 SQVTM and CDR2 ANQGSEA. CDR3 length: 14 residues. CDR3 DNA sequence: TGCAGCGCTATAAAGACAGGGGACGATTATGGCTACACCTTC. Translation: CSAIKTGDDYGYTF.

There are a few counts of this clone. This sequence joins TRBV4-2 and TRBJ2-7; D remains unclear. CDR1 is LGHNA and CDR2 is YNFKEQ in the germline V gene. Trimming pared 1 base from V and 6 bases from J, leaving 7 bases between. CDR3 length: 12 amino acids. The CDR3 loop is CASSQVNGEQYF. The CDR3 region has the DNA TGTGCCAGCAGCCAAGTGAACGGCGAGCAGTACTTC.

Note on this clone: The same CDR3 arises from other DNA sequences in this sample as well. This sequence joins TRBV11-2 and TRBJ2-2; tentatively, D is TRBD1 (6 bases). Trimming took 1 base from V and 1 from J, leaving 7 bases between them. Germline V gives CDR1 SGHAT, CDR2 FQNNGV. This CDR3 has 15 residues. The CDR3 protein is CASSLGGGNTGELFF. The CDR3 DNA sequence: TGTGCCAGCAGCTTAGGAGGGGGGAACACCGGGGAGCTGTTTTTT.

This clone came up once. This CDR3 reads CASSLNRGTGNTEAFF. The CDR3 bases are TGTGCCAGCAGCTTAAATAGGGGGACAGGGAACACTGAAGCTTTCTTT. V is TRBV13 and J is TRBJ1-1; 8 nucleotides match TRBD1. J gave up 1 base and V 2 bases, and 6 bases lay outside the gene matches. Germline CDR1 is PRHDT and CDR2 is FYEKMQ (reference sequence). The CDR3 has 16 residues.

This chain links TRBV5-1 with TRBJ2-2, with D perhaps matching TRBD1 (6 bases). With 7 bases removed from V and 2 bases from J, the gap between germline ends came to 12 bases. CDR1 is SGHRS, CDR2 YFSETQ, per germline. This CDR3 spans 14 amino acids. The CDR3 region has the DNA TGCGCCAGCGCCACAGGGCTCAACACCGGGGAGCTGTTTTTT. This codes for CASATGLNTGELFF.

J is TRBJ2-3 and V is TRBV18; TRBD2 is a possible D gene (5 bases). Germline CDR1 and CDR2: KGHSH and LQKENI. With 0 bases removed from V and 4 bases from J, the gap between germline ends came to 8 bases. CDR3 length equals 14 residues. The CDR3 coding sequence is TGTGCCAGCTCACCACCAGCGGCCCCAGATACGCAGTATTTT. Protein: CASSPPAAPDTQYF.

This clone occurred a few times. The chain joins TRBV5-1 to TRBJ2-1; TRBD2 aligns across 11 bases. V shed 4 bases and J 8 bases; nucleotides not matched to a gene: 11. CDR3 size: 16 residues. Germline assignment: CDR1 SGHRS and CDR2 YFSETQ. The CDR3 sequence is CASSPIAGGVLDEQFF. The CDR3 nucleotides are TGCGCCAGCAGCCCCATAGCGGGAGGGGTTTTGGATGAGCAGTTCTTC.

V is TRBV4-3 and J is TRBJ2-3; TRBD2 matches 8 bases. V dropped 0 bases and J dropped 0; count of bases not matched to a gene: 8. The CDR3 sequence is 18 residues long. Germline CDR1 and CDR2: LGHNA and YSLEER. The CDR3 spells CASSQDVLSSGSTDTQYF. CDR3 in DNA: TGCGCCAGCAGCCAAGATGTGCTGTCTAGCGGGAGCACAGATACGCAGTATTTT.